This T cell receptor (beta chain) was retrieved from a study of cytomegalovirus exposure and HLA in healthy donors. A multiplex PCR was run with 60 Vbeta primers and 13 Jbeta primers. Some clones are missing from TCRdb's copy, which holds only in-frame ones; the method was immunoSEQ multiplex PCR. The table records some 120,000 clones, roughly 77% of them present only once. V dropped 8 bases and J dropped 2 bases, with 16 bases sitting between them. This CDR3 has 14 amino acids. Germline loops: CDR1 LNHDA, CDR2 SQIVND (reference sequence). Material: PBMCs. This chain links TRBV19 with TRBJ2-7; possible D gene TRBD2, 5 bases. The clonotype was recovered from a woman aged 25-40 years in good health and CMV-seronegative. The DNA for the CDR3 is TGTGCCAGTGGGCCGGTGGGAGCGACCTACGAGCAGTACTTC. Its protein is CASGPVGATYEQYF.